The clone carrying this T cell receptor (beta chain) was counted a few times. Its antigen remains unidentified. Memory CD4+ cells were defined as CD4+CD45RO+CD25-. Whole-study findings and limits: Whole repertoires were not studied in the larger cohort, only one V-J beta rearrangement. Tumor memory CD4+ T cell TCR gene usage clustered with blood and lymph node memory CD4+ cells and lymph node naive CD4+ cells.

After constant-region reverse-primer amplification, full-length variable regions underwent semi-nested PCR with Nested Universal Primer A. TCRdb re-analysed the 5' RACE reads in MiXCR, keeping a single row per CDR3 protein. The data contain fewer than 40,000 distinct CDR3 sequences, roughly 25% of them singletons. The receptor comes from a female donor with breast cancer. The sample consisted of memory CD4+ T cells sorted from blood. Subset meaning: memory CD4+ T cells, CD4+CD45RO+CD25-.

CDR3 loop: CASSDGQGVEKLFF. CDR3 in DNA: TGTGCCAGCAGCGACGGACAGGGGGTTGAAAAACTGTTTTTT. The rearrangement links TRBV9 to TRBJ1-4, with 10 bases identical to TRBD1. CDR1 and CDR2 (germline): SGDLS, YYNGEE. Trimming at V came to 3 bases and at J to 7 bases, leaving 3 bases not matched to a gene. The CDR3 is 14 amino acids. The full variable domain, completed using reference TRBV9 and TRBJ1-4, is DSGVTQTPKHLITATGQRVTLRCSPRSGDLSVYWYQQSLDQGLQFLIQYYNGEERAKGNILERFSAQQFPDLHSELNLSSLELGDSALYFCASSDGQGVEKLFFGSGTQLSVL.